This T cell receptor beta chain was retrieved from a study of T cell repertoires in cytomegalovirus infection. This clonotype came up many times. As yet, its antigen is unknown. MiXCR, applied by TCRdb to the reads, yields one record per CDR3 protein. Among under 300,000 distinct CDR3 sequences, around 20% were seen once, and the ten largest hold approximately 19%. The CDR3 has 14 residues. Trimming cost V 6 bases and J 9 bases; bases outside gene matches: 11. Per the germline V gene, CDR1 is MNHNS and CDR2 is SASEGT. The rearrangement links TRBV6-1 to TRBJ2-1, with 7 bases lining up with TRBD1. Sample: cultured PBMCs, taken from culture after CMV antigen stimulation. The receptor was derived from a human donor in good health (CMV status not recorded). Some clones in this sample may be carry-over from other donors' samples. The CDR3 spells CASRTSTGVAEQFF. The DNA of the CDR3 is TGTGCCAGCAGAACATCAACAGGGGTTGCTGAGCAGTTCTTC.